This TCR beta chain was identified during a study of cytomegalovirus exposure and HLA in healthy donors. Researchers ran the PCR with 60 Vbeta and 13 Jbeta primers. Sequenced by immunoSEQ multiplex PCR; TCRdb stores in-frame clones only, minus some. The profile shows about 200,000 clones, approximately 83% of them singletons. CDR1 and CDR2 (germline): SQVTM, ANQGSEA. V was trimmed by 4 bases and J by 2 bases, leaving 12 bases between them. The CDR3 is made up of 14 amino acids. The sample was PBMCs. This TCR was sampled from a boy between 2 and 10 years old in good health and CMV-seronegative. The chain is built from TRBV29-1 and TRBJ2-1; D remains unclear. Here the CDR3 DNA reads TGCAGCGTTGTCCTAGGTGTAGCCTACAATGAGCAGTTCTTC. Translating gives CSVVLGVAYNEQFF.